Shown below are 30 T cell receptor beta chains from a single sample sequenced in a study of T-cell memory formation after mild COVID-19. TCRdb itself ran the 5' RACE reads through MiXCR, one entry per CDR3 protein. The data contain hundreds of thousands of distinct CDR3 sequences, less than 25% of them seen just once; the ten biggest clones take up around 7.7%. Specimen: PBMCs or a T cell subset sorted from them (not recorded which). These receptors all come from an adult woman who had mild COVID-19 (a few samples of this study predate the infection). Cell type and time point are not known.

The chain couples TRBV5-1 to TRBJ1-1, with D tentatively TRBD1 (6 bases). This CDR3 contains 15 residues. Germline V gene lookup returns CDR1 SGHRS and CDR2 YFSETQ. V was cut by 3 bases and J by 6 bases, with 18 bases left in between. Here the CDR3 DNA reads TGCGCCAGCAGCTCCGACGGGGGCGCCTACTCTGAAGCTTTCTTT. The encoded protein is CASSSDGGAYSEAFF.

This clonotype has only a few counts. The J gene is TRBJ2-7, the V gene TRBV12-3 or TRBV12-4; the D call may be TRBD1 or TRBD2 (5 bases each). This CDR3 comprises 14 residues. Deletions cut 3 bases from V and 1 base from J, with 10 bases between. DNA of the CDR3: TGTGCCAGCAGTTTCGGGGCCCCTTCCTACGAGCAGTACTTC. Its translation is CASSFGAPSYEQYF.

CDR3 loop: CSAGGGGHEQYF. The CDR3 DNA follows: TGCAGTGCTGGAGGGGGCGGCCACGAGCAGTACTTC. V is TRBV20-1 and J is TRBJ2-7, with D possibly TRBD1 on 7 matching bases. The germline V gene encodes CDR1 DFQATT and CDR2 SNEGSKA (reference sequence). Trimming removed 5 bases from V and 5 bases from J, with 13 bases in between. The length of the CDR3 is 12 residues.

Only a few counts were recorded for this clonotype. This sequence joins TRBV4-2 and TRBJ1-1; unclear D gene. This CDR3 is 15 amino acids long. In germline, CDR1 is LGHNA, CDR2 YNFKEQ. V was pared by 4 bases and J by 1 base, with 13 bases between. This CDR3 is CASSPLGRSNTEAFF. Written as DNA, the CDR3 is TGTGCCAGCAGCCCGCTCGGACGGTCGAACACTGAAGCTTTCTTT.

About this clonotype itself: This may be a read error: a much more frequent sequence differs by one nucleotide. V is TRBV18 and J is TRBJ2-3; 9 positions agree with TRBD2. V trimming: 4 bases; J trimming: 3 bases; junction bases outside the gene matches: 14. CDR1 and CDR2 (germline): KGHSH, LQKENI. This CDR3 comprises 18 residues. CDR3 sequence: CASSQTPTLAGQTDTQYF. The DNA of the CDR3 is TGTGCCAGCTCACAGACCCCTACTCTAGCGGGACAGACAGATACGCAGTATTTT. The complete variable domain, with remaining parts taken from reference TRBV18 and TRBJ2-3, reads NAGVMQNPRHLVRRRGQEARLRCSPMKGHSHVYWYRQLPEEGLKFMVYLQKENIIDESGMPKERFSAEFPKEGPSILRIQQVVRGDSAAYFCASSQTPTLAGQTDTQYFGPGTRLTVL.

This clonotype was found a few times. The chain links TRBV5-1 to TRBJ1-1; 7 bases are a match to TRBD1. This CDR3 is 15 amino acids long. Germline V gives CDR1 SGHRS, CDR2 YFSETQ. With V trimmed by 3 bases and J by 2 bases, 7 bases remained unmatched. CDR3 DNA sequence: TGCGCCAGCAGCTCCGGACAGGCCTCAAACACTGAAGCTTTCTTT. Translation gives CASSSGQASNTEAFF.

The chain links TRBV7-2 to TRBJ2-1, with D tentatively TRBD2 (6 bases). Trimming removed 2 bases at V and 4 bases at J, with 12 bases between. CDR1 and CDR2 from the germline V gene are SGHTA and FQGNSA. There are 15 residues in the CDR3. Written as DNA, the CDR3 is TGTGCCAGCAGCTTAAACGGGGGTCGGTACAATGAGCAGTTCTTC. Translation gives CASSLNGGRYNEQFF. The full variable domain, completed using reference TRBV7-2 and TRBJ2-1, is GAGVSQSPSNKVTEKGKDVELRCDPISGHTALYWYRQSLGQGLEFLIYFQGNSAPDKSGLPSDRFSAERTGGSVSTLTIQRTQQEDSAVYLCASSLNGGRYNEQFFGPGTRLTVL.

This clonotype was counted a single time. V usage is TRBV2 and J usage is TRBJ2-7; 7 bases agree with TRBD1. This CDR3 region has 16 residues. Unmatched junction bases numbered 11, after V lost 3 bases and J lost 3 bases. The germline CDR1 and CDR2 sequences are SNHLY and FYNNEI. The CDR3 is CASSDEKDRLGYEQYF. In DNA form, the CDR3 reads TGTGCCAGCAGTGATGAAAAGGACAGGTTGGGCTACGAGCAGTACTTC.

There are a few counts of this clonotype. Here the CDR3 DNA reads TGCGCCAGCAGCTTGGGGGGCCTAGGGACCCACTATGGCTACACCTTC. Translated: CASSLGGLGTHYGYTF. The rearrangement links TRBV5-1 to TRBJ1-2, with TRBD1 as a possible D gene (5 bases). The CDR3 spans 16 residues. Germline assignment: CDR1 SGHRS and CDR2 YFSETQ. V gave up 0 bases and J gave up 3 bases, with 15 bases separating them.

The gene calls are TRBV5-1 and TRBJ1-1, with 7 bases lining up with TRBD1. This CDR3 has 13 residues. V trimming: 7 bases; J trimming: 6 bases; junction bases outside the gene matches: 9. Germline CDR1 is SGHRS and CDR2 is YFSETQ. The CDR3 is CASQRTGWPEAFF. CDR3 DNA sequence: TGCGCCAGCCAGAGGACAGGTTGGCCTGAAGCTTTCTTT.

The V gene is TRBV5-6, the J gene TRBJ1-2; D perhaps matches TRBD1 (5 bases). V gave up 0 bases and J gave up 6 bases, with 15 bases separating them. CDR3 length equals 15 residues. The germline CDR1 and CDR2 sequences are SGHDT and YYEEEE. For the CDR3, the DNA is TGTGCCAGCAGCTTGGAATCCGGGGGGATCAATGGCTACACCTTC. Its protein product is CASSLESGGINGYTF.

This clonotype appeared a few times. This chain links TRBV7-9 with TRBJ2-5; 11 bases are a match to TRBD2. The trim removed 4 bases at V and 5 bases at J, leaving 12 bases unmatched. Germline V gene lookup returns CDR1 SEHNR and CDR2 FQNEAQ (reference sequence). The CDR3 contains 17 residues. The DNA for the CDR3 is TGTGCCAGCAGCTCTTTGACTAGCGGGGATTTTTGGGAGACCCAGTACTTC. It yields the protein CASSSLTSGDFWETQYF.

This clonotype was counted between two and nine times. The CDR3, as DNA: TGTGCCAGCAGCTCCCGGCGGGGGGCAGGTAATGAGCAGTTCTTC. Protein sequence: CASSSRRGAGNEQFF. The rearrangement links TRBV7-9 to TRBJ2-1; 8 bases are shared with TRBD2. Trimming took 4 bases from V and 7 from J; bases not matched to a gene: 9. Germline assignment: CDR1 SEHNR and CDR2 FQNEAQ (reference sequence). This CDR3 has 15 residues. Full variable domain (outside the CDR3, taken from reference TRBV7-9 and TRBJ2-1): DTGVSQNPRHKITKRGQNVTFRCDPISEHNRLYWYRQTLGQGPEFLTYFQNEAQLEKSRLLSDRFSAERPKGSFSTLEIQRTEQGDSAMYLCASSSRRGAGNEQFFGPGTRLTVL.

The V gene is TRBV2, the J gene TRBJ2-6, with 7 bases identical to TRBD1. With 7 bases clipped from V and 0 bases from J, the junction kept 3 bases outside the gene matches. The CDR3 totals 15 residues. Germline CDR1 and CDR2: SNHLY and FYNNEI. In DNA, the CDR3 is TGTGCCAGCAAACAGGGGCGCTCTGGGGCCAACGTCCTGACTTTC. Its protein is CASKQGRSGANVLTF.

This clonotype was seen repeatedly, ten times or more. The chain has TRBV5-1 and TRBJ2-4, with no clear D. V lost 0 bases to trimming and J lost 5 bases, with 6 bases between them. CDR3 length: 13 residues. In germline, CDR1 is SGHRS, CDR2 YFSETQ. The CDR3, as DNA: TGCGCCAGCAGCTTGGATAACCAAAACATTCAGTACTTC. Protein sequence: CASSLDNQNIQYF.

This clonotype was seen many times. The chain links TRBV7-2 to TRBJ1-1; 7 positions match TRBD1. The J segment lost 9 bases and the V segment lost 6 bases, leaving 4 bases of the junction unmatched. The germline V gene has CDR1 SGHTA and CDR2 FQGNSA. This CDR3 is built from 11 residues. The CDR3 protein is CASRKDRQAFF. The CDR3 DNA sequence: TGTGCCAGCAGGAAGGACAGGCAAGCTTTCTTT. Full variable domain (missing parts from reference TRBV7-2 and TRBJ1-1): GAGVSQSPSNKVTEKGKDVELRCDPISGHTALYWYRQSLGQGLEFLIYFQGNSAPDKSGLPSDRFSAERTGGSVSTLTIQRTQQEDSAVYLCASRKDRQAFFGQGTRLTVV.

This clonotype was seen a handful of times. The chain is built from TRBV20-1 and TRBJ2-2, with unresolved D. Trimming removed 3 bases at V and 3 bases at J, with 8 bases between. The CDR3 has 13 residues. Germline V gene sequence: CDR1 DFQATT, CDR2 SNEGSKA (reference sequence). The CDR3 DNA reads as TGCAGTGCTAGTCGTCCAGACACCGGGGAGCTGTTTTTT. The encoded protein is CSASRPDTGELFF.

The chain is built from TRBV5-1 and TRBJ2-7; 8 bases are a match to TRBD1. Germline assignment: CDR1 SGHRS and CDR2 YFSETQ. The CDR3 sequence is 15 residues long. V shed 4 bases and J 4 bases; nucleotides not matched to a gene: 10. CDR3 coding DNA: TGCGCCAGCAGCCCGACGACAGGGGAGGATTACGAGCAGTACTTC. Protein sequence: CASSPTTGEDYEQYF.

The V and J genes are TRBV14 and TRBJ2-3, with TRBD2 as a possible D gene (5 bases). This CDR3 has 14 amino acids. V lost 1 base to trimming and J lost 2 bases, with 7 bases between them. Germline V gives CDR1 SGHDN, CDR2 FVKESK. The CDR3 reads CASSQGGLTDTQYF. CDR3 nucleotide sequence: TGTGCCAGCAGCCAAGGAGGGCTCACAGATACGCAGTATTTT.

This clonotype was seen only a few times. CDR3 in DNA: TGTGCCAGCAGCTTTACCCGGTTAGGGAACACTGAAGCTTTCTTT. This translates into CASSFTRLGNTEAFF. The chain combines TRBV7-9 with TRBJ1-1; the D is unclear. The CDR3 covers 15 residues. V lost 3 bases, J lost 1 base, and 12 bases lay in between. CDR1 is SEHNR and CDR2 is FQNEAQ in the germline V gene (reference sequence).

J is TRBJ2-5 and V is TRBV7-9; D uncertain. The CDR3 has 13 residues. V was cut by 5 bases and J by 5 bases, with 12 bases left in between. Germline CDR1 SEHNR, CDR2 FQNEAQ (reference sequence). As DNA, the CDR3 is TGTGCCAGCAGCCCTGACTCCAGGGAGACCCAGTACTTC. Protein product: CASSPDSRETQYF.

CDR3 amino acids: CASSSTGEGNIQYF. The CDR3 coding sequence is TGTGCCAGCAGCTCAACAGGGGAGGGGAACATTCAGTACTTC. The chain couples TRBV7-9 to TRBJ2-4; D may correspond to TRBD1 or TRBD2 (7 bases each). CDR3 size: 14 residues. Looked up from germline, CDR1 is SEHNR and CDR2 is FQNEAQ (reference sequence). Trimming cost V 4 bases and J 7 bases, with 14 bases left between them.

This clonotype came up a few times. The chain has TRBV18 and TRBJ2-7; D gene uncertain. Germline loops: CDR1 KGHSH, CDR2 LQKENI. V was shortened by 2 bases and J by 0 bases, with 8 bases between the two germline ends. This CDR3 is built from 14 residues. CDR3 nucleotides: TGTGCCAGCTCACCAATCGCTCTCTCCTACGAGCAGTACTTC. Translating it yields CASSPIALSYEQYF.

This clonotype turned up a few times. V gene TRBV24-1 combines with J gene TRBJ2-6, with D unclear. Germline V gene data show CDR1 as KGHDR and CDR2 as SFDVKD. The V end was cut by 2 bases, the J end by 0 bases, with 19 bases between. The CDR3 sequence is 20 residues long. In DNA form, the CDR3 reads TGTGCCACCAGTGATTCCCGAACAGTCTCCCACGTCTCTGGGGCCAACGTCCTGACTTTC. This encodes CATSDSRTVSHVSGANVLTF.

V is TRBV7-2 and J is TRBJ2-3, with 9 nucleotides matching TRBD2. The CDR3 covers 15 residues. Germline V gene data show CDR1 as SGHTA and CDR2 as FQGNSA. V lost 3 bases, J lost 3 bases, and 4 bases stayed unmatched. The CDR3 region has the DNA TGTGCCAGCAGCTTCGGTGCGGGAGGGACAGATACGCAGTATTTT. This encodes CASSFGAGGTDTQYF.

The genes are TRBV7-9 and TRBJ1-1; TRBD1 aligns across 10 bases. The CDR3 is 19 amino acids. V was clipped by 4 bases and J by 2 bases; unmatched bases: 16. Germline assignment: CDR1 SEHNR and CDR2 FQNEAQ (reference sequence). CDR3 coding DNA: TGTGCCAGCAGCTCTCCTACCGTTGACAGGGGGCTCTCCAACACTGAAGCTTTCTTT. Translation gives CASSSPTVDRGLSNTEAFF.

This chain uses TRBV5-1 with TRBJ1-1, with a possible D match to TRBD1 (5 bases). In germline, CDR1 is SGHRS, CDR2 YFSETQ. V was shortened by 3 bases and J by 7 bases, with 16 bases between the two germline ends. CDR3 length: 14 residues. The CDR3 coding sequence is TGCGCCAGCAGCTGGAACCCCGGGGGGGGTGAAGCTTTCTTT. Amino acid sequence: CASSWNPGGGEAFF.

This chain connects TRBV5-8 to TRBJ1-4; 8 bases align to TRBD1. From germline, CDR1 is SGHTS and CDR2 YDEGEE. CDR3 length: 14 amino acids. The J segment lost 6 bases and the V segment lost 3 bases, leaving 4 bases of the junction unmatched. DNA for the CDR3: TGTGCCAGCAGCTCAGGACAGGGATATGAAAAACTGTTTTTT. It encodes CASSSGQGYEKLFF.

The chain combines TRBV3-1 with TRBJ2-2; no clear D gene. Germline values: CDR1 LGHDT, CDR2 YNNKEL (reference sequence). The germline V and J ends were trimmed by 0 bases and 3 bases, with 14 bases remaining between them. This CDR3 contains 17 residues. The CDR3: CASSQDRDGYYTGELFF. The CDR3 DNA reads as TGTGCCAGCAGCCAAGATCGTGACGGATATTACACCGGGGAGCTGTTTTTT.

This clonotype came up a few times. J is TRBJ2-2 and V is TRBV20-1; no reliable D call. The CDR3 has 13 amino acids. V lost 1 base to trimming and J lost 6 bases, with 9 bases between them. Germline V gene lookup returns CDR1 DFQATT and CDR2 SNEGSKA (reference sequence). The CDR3 sequence: CSARGIGSGELFF. The DNA for the CDR3 is TGCAGTGCTAGAGGGATAGGGTCCGGGGAGCTGTTTTTT.